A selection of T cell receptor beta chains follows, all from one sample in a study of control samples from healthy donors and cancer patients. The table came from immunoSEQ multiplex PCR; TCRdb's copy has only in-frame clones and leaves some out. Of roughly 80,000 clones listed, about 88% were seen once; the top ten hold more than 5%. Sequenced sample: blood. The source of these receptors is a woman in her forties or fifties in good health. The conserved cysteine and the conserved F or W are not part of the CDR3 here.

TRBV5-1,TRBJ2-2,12,ASSVMGYTGELF
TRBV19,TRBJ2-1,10,ATGQTYNEQF
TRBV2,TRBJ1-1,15,ASSGALRPPLNTEAF
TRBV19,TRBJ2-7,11,ASSPGPQYEQY
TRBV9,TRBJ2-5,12,ASSVRDRQETQY
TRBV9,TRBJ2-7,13,ASSVDPSGDVEQY
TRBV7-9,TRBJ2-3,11,ASSTAGADTQY
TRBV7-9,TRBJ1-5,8,ASREQPQH
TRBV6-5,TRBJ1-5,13,ASSRTINSNQPQH
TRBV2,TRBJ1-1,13,ASSEAVRGNTEAF
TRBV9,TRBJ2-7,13,ASSPWDRVTYEQY
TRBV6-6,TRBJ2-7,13,ASSSHWDAFHEQY
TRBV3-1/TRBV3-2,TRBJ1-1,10,ASSQGQSRAF
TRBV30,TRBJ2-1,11,ACTGANNNEQF
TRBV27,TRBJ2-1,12,ASSSPWGDNEQF
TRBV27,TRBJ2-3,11,ASSLSIPDTQY
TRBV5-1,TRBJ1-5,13,ASSLDGGKDQPQH
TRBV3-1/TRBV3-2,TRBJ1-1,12,ASSQGTGTGGSF
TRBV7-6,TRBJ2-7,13,ASSLASGGTYEQY
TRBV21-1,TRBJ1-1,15,ASSKGRTLSRNTEAF
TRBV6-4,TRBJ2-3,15,AGSVSQERGGTDTQY